Following are 6 T cell receptor beta chains from one sample sequenced in a study of long-term antiretroviral therapy in people with HIV. Survey-level immunoSEQ v3.0 assays were run. Clones were read by immunoSEQ multiplex PCR, and TCRdb kept only the in-frame ones, dropping some. The sample contains 25,000 to 35,000 clones, 94% of which appear only once. The sample here was unsorted PBMCs, taken around 7.4 years after starting antiretroviral therapy. The receptor source for this set is a man aged 45-60 years with HIV.

The chain links TRBV5-4 to TRBJ1-2; 8 positions match TRBD1. Germline CDR1 and CDR2: SGHNT and YYREEE (reference sequence). There are 14 residues in the CDR3. J lost 8 bases, V lost 1 base, and 7 bases had no gene match. CDR3 residues: CASSLIGRGLGYTF. The CDR3 nucleotides are TGTGCCAGCAGCTTGATCGGCAGGGGGCTCGGCTACACCTTC.

V and J are TRBV2 and TRBJ2-3, with TRBD2 as a possible D gene (6 bases). Trimming shortened V by 3 bases and J by 3 bases, and 7 bases separated the two germline ends. The CDR3 sequence is 13 residues long. Germline assignment: CDR1 SNHLY and CDR2 FYNNEI. The CDR3 here is CASSDAGTDTQYF. The CDR3 DNA reads TGTGCCAGCAGTGACGCGGGAACAGATACGCAGTATTTT. The complete variable domain, with remaining parts taken from reference TRBV2 and TRBJ2-3, reads EPEVTQTPSHQVTQMGQEVILRCVPISNHLYFYWYRQILGQKVEFLVSFYNNEISEKSEIFDDQFSVERPDGSNFTLKIRSTKLEDSAMYFCASSDAGTDTQYFGPGTRLTVL.

CDR3 nucleotides: TGTGCCAGCAGGATAGCGCCGGGACAGGGGATCACTGAAGCTTTCTTT. Amino acid sequence: CASRIAPGQGITEAFF. The rearrangement uses TRBV5-8 and TRBJ1-1, with 10 positions matching TRBD1. The V and J ends lost 5 bases and 4 bases, in that order; junction bases with no gene match: 11. The germline V gene encodes CDR1 SGHTS and CDR2 YDEGEE. The CDR3 is 16 amino acids. The full variable domain, completed using reference TRBV5-8 and TRBJ1-1, is EAGVTQSPTHLIKTRGQQATLRCSPISGHTSVYWYQQALGLGLQFLLWYDEGEERNRGNFPPRFSGRQFPNYSSELNVNALELEDSALYLCASRIAPGQGITEAFFGQGTRLTVV.

The chain couples TRBV9 to TRBJ2-6, with 9 bases fitting TRBD1. The germline V gene has CDR1 SGDLS and CDR2 YYNGEE. This CDR3 comprises 18 residues. V lost 4 bases, J lost 0 bases, and 8 bases stayed unmatched. The CDR3 loop is CASSTRTGAFSGANVLTF. In DNA, the CDR3 is TGTGCCAGCAGCACTCGGACAGGGGCCTTCTCTGGGGCCAACGTCCTGACTTTC.

J is TRBJ2-3 and V is TRBV6-1; D is perhaps TRBD2 (6 bases). The CDR3 has 16 amino acids. Trimming took off 3 bases at V and 4 bases at J, with 17 bases between the two ends. Germline V CDR1 and CDR2: MNHNS, SASEGT. The DNA of the CDR3 is TGTGCCAGCAGTGATGGCATGGCGGGGCGAGCAGATACGCAGTATTTT. This encodes CASSDGMAGRADTQYF.

The J gene is TRBJ2-7, the V gene TRBV7-2; possible D gene TRBD1, 6 bases. This CDR3 spans 14 amino acids. The V and J ends lost 5 bases and 6 bases respectively, with 17 bases between them. CDR1 and CDR2 from the germline V gene are SGHTA and FQGNSA. CDR3 coding DNA: TGTGCCAGCAGCGTGCATCGACAGGCTCCCGAGCAGTACTTC. The encoded protein is CASSVHRQAPEQYF.